This T cell receptor beta chain was sequenced during a study of shared clonotypes between healthy human individuals. The data were produced by immunoSEQ multiplex PCR, yet TCRdb's version contains in-frame clones alone and is incomplete. The table shows under 2,500,000 clones, with more than 90% occurring only once. In regard to this clone: As yet, its antigen is unknown.

CDR1 is MNHNY and CDR2 is SVGAGI in the germline V gene (reference sequence). CDR3 length: 15 residues. With V trimmed by 8 bases and J by 1 base, 10 bases remained unmatched. Study results and limitations: Naive CD4 clonotypes were shared across several donors at 4% to 5%.

The sequenced material came from naive CD4+ T cells sorted from blood. Specified subset: CD45RA+ positively selected. The V and J genes are TRBV6-6 and TRBJ2-5, with TRBD1 matching 7 bases. The origin of this receptor is a man younger than 30 in good health. CDR3 DNA: TGTGCCAGCGGACGACAGGGACAACTCCAAGAGACCCAGTACTTC. Translated: CASGRQGQLQETQYF.